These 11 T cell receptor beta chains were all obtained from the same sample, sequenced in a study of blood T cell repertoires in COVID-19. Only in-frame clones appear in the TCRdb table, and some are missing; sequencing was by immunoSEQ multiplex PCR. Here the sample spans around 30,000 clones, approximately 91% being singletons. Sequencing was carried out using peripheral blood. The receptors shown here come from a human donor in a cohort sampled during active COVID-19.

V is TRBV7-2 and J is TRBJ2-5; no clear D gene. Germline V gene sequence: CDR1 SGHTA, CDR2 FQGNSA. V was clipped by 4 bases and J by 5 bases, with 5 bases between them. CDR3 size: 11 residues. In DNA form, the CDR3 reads TGTGCCAGCAGCTCCTCGGAGACCCAGTACTTC. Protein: CASSSSETQYF.

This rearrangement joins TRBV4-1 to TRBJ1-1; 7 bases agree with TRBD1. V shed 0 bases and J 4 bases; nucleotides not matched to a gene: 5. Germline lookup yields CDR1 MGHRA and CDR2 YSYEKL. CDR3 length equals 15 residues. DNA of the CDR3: TGCGCCAGCAGCCAAGAGGGGGGACAGAGCACTGAAGCTTTCTTT. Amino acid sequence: CASSQEGGQSTEAFF.

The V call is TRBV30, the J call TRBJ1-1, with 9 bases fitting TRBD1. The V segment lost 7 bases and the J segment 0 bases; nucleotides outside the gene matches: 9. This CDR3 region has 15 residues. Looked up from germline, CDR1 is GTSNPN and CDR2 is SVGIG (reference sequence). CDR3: CASLTGGRVNTEAFF. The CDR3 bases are TGTGCCTCACTTACAGGGGGCAGGGTGAACACTGAAGCTTTCTTT.

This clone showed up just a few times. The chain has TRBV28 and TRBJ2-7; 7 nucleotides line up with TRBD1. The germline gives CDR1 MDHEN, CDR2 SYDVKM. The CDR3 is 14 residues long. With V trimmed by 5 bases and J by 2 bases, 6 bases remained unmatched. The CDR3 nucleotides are TGTGCCAGCAGTCAGGGGACAGTCCCCTACGAGCAGTACGTC. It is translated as CASSQGTVPYEQYV.

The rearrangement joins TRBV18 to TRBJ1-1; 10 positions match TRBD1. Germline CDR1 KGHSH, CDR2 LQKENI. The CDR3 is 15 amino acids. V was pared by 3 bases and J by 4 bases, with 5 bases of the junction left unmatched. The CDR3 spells CASSPGQGIITEAFF. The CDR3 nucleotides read TGTGCCAGCTCACCGGGACAGGGGATCATCACTGAAGCTTTCTTT.

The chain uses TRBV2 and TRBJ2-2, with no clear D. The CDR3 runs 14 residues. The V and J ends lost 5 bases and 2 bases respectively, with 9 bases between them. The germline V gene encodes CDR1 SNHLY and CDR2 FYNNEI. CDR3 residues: CASSITANTGELFF. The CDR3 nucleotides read TGTGCCAGCAGTATTACAGCTAACACCGGGGAGCTGTTTTTT.

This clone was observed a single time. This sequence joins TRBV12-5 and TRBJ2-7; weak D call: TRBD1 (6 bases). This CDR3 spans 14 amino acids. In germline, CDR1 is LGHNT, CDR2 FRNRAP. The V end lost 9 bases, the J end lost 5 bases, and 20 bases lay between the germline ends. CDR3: CASSRQALEHEQYV. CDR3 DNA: TGTGCTAGCTCAAGACAGGCACTTGAACACGAGCAGTACGTC.

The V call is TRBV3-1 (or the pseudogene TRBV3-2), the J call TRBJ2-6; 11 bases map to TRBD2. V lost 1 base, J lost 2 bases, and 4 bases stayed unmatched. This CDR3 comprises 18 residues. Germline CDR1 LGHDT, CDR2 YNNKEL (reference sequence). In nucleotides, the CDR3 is TGTGCCAGCAGCCAAGTTGTACTAGCGGGAGCTGGGGCCAACGTCCTGACTTTC. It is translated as CASSQVVLAGAGANVLTF.

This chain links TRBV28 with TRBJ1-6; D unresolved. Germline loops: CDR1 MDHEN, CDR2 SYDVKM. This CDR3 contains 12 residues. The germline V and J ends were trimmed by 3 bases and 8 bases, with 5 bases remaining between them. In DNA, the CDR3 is TGTGCCAGCAGTTTGCCGGATTCACCCCTCCACTTT. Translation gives CASSLPDSPLHF.

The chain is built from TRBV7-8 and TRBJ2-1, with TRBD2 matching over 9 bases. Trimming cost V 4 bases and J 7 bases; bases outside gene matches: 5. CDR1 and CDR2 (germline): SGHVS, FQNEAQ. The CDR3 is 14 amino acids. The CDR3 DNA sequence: TGTGCCAGCAGCTCTTCTAGCGGGGTTAATGAGCAGTTCTTC. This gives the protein CASSSSSGVNEQFF.

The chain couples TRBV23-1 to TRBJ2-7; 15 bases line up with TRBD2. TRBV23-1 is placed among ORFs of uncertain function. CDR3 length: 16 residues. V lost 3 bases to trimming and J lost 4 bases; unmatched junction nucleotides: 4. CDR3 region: CASSHLGTSGRYEQYV. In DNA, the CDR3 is TGCGCCAGCAGTCATCTCGGGACTAGCGGGAGGTACGAGCAGTACGTC.